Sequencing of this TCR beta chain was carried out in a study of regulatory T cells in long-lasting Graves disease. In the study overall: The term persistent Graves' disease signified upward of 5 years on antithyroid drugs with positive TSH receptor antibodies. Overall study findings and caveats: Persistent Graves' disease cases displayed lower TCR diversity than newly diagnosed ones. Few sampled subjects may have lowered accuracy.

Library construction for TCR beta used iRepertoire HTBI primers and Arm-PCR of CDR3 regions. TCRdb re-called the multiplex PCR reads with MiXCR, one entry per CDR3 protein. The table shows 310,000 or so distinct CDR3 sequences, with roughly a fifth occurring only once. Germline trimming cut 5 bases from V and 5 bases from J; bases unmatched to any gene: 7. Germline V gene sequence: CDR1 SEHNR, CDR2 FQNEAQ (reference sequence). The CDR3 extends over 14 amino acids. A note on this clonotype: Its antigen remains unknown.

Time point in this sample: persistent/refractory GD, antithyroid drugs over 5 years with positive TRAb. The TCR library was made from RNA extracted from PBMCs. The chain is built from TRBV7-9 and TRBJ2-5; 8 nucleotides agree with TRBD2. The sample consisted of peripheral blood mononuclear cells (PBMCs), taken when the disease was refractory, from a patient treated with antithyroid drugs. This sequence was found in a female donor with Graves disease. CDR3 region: CASSNSGMGETQYF. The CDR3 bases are TGTGCCAGCAGCAATAGCGGGATGGGGGAGACCCAGTACTTC.